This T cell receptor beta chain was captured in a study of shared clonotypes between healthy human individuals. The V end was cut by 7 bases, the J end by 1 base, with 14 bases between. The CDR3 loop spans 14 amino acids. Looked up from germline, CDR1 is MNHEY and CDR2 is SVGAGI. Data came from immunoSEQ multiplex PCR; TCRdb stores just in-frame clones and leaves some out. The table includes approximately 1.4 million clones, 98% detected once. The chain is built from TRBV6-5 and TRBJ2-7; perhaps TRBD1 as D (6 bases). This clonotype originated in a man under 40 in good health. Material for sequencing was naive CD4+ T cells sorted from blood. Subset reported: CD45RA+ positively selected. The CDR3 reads CASKGTGSSYEQYF. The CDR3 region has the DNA TGTGCCAGCAAGGGTACAGGGTCTTCCTACGAGCAGTACTTC.